This passage covers 13 T cell receptor beta chains from one sample sequenced in a study of blood T cell repertoires in COVID-19. The data were produced by immunoSEQ multiplex PCR, yet TCRdb's version contains in-frame clones alone and is incomplete. This sample yields some 160,000 clones, of which under 80% are seen a single time; about 4% belongs to the top ten. The sample taken for sequencing was peripheral blood. These receptors all come from a man aged 60 to 69 with acute or convalescent COVID-19.

V is TRBV3-1 (or the pseudogene TRBV3-2) and J is TRBJ2-7, with 7 bases identical to TRBD2. Unmatched junction bases numbered 10, after V lost 5 bases and J lost 3 bases. The germline gives CDR1 LGHDT, CDR2 YNNKEL (reference sequence). The CDR3 sequence is 15 residues long. The CDR3 reads CASSLATSVNYEQYF. The DNA for the CDR3 is TGTGCCAGCAGCTTAGCAACTAGCGTGAACTACGAGCAGTACTTC.

This rearrangement joins TRBV13 to TRBJ2-7; 9 nucleotides line up with TRBD1. V shed 5 bases, J shed 7 bases, and the junction held 15 bases outside the gene matches. Germline loops: CDR1 PRHDT, CDR2 FYEKMQ (reference sequence). The CDR3 has 16 amino acids. The CDR3 DNA follows: TGTGCCAGCAGCAAGGGACAGGGCCCAAGTGGGCGGGAGCAGTACTTC. Translating it yields CASSKGQGPSGREQYF.

The V call is TRBV18, the J call TRBJ2-1; 7 bases are a match to TRBD2. This CDR3 is 17 amino acids long. The trim removed 5 bases at V and 1 base at J, leaving 11 bases unmatched. Germline lookup yields CDR1 KGHSH and CDR2 LQKENI. In DNA, the CDR3 is TGTGCCAGCTCAGTTGCCATGGGGGGGAATTCCTACAATGAGCAGTTCTTC. It translates to CASSVAMGGNSYNEQFF.

The gene calls are TRBV7-8 and TRBJ1-5; the D is unclear. The CDR3 has 13 residues. Between the trimmed V and J ends, which lost 2 bases and 6 bases, there was a span of 8 bases. The germline CDR1 and CDR2 sequences are SGHVS and FQNEAQ. CDR3 nucleotides: TGTGCCAGCAGCTTACGGTTCCGTCAGCCCCAGCATTTT. Amino acid sequence: CASSLRFRQPQHF. Variable domain in full (rest from reference TRBV7-8 and TRBJ1-5): GAGVSQSPRYKVAKRGQDVALRCDPISGHVSLFWYQQALGQGPEFLTYFQNEAQLDKSGLPSDRFFAERPEGSVSTLKIQRTQQEDSAVYLCASSLRFRQPQHFGDGTRLSIL.

Only a few counts were recorded for this clone. V is TRBV28 and J is TRBJ2-3; 11 nucleotides match TRBD2. CDR1 and CDR2 from the germline V gene are MDHEN and SYDVKM. V was pared by 3 bases and J by 0 bases, with 8 bases of the junction left unmatched. CDR3 length: 18 residues. The CDR3 protein is CASSFPRLAGLSTDTQYF. In DNA form, the CDR3 reads TGTGCCAGCAGTTTCCCGAGACTAGCGGGACTTAGCACAGATACGCAGTATTTT.

The chain carries TRBV10-3 and TRBJ2-1, with 11 positions matching TRBD2. The CDR3 is 18 amino acids. J gave up 1 base and V 3 bases, and 8 bases lay outside the gene matches. Looked up from germline, CDR1 is ENHRY and CDR2 is SYGVKD. In DNA, the CDR3 is TGTGCCATCAGTGATGAGGGTAGCGGGAGGGCATCCTACAATGAGCAGTTCTTC. It specifies CAISDEGSGRASYNEQFF.

This rearrangement joins TRBV6-1 to TRBJ1-2; 8 bases fit TRBD1. The germline V gene has CDR1 MNHNS and CDR2 SASEGT. This CDR3 has 15 residues. The V and J ends lost 1 base and 0 bases, in that order; junction bases with no gene match: 1. CDR3 in amino acids: CASSEGTGTNYGYTF. The CDR3, as DNA: TGTGCCAGCAGTGAAGGGACAGGGACTAACTATGGCTACACCTTC.

The V and J genes are TRBV29-1 and TRBJ2-4; 7 bases align to TRBD1. Germline lookup yields CDR1 SQVTM and CDR2 ANQGSEA. The CDR3 sequence is 13 residues long. The V and J ends lost 4 bases and 7 bases, in that order; junction bases with no gene match: 7. The CDR3 loop reads CSVAPGQKNIQYF. The CDR3 coding sequence is TGCAGCGTTGCCCCGGGACAGAAGAACATTCAGTACTTC.

V usage is TRBV6-5 and J usage is TRBJ2-1; 9 nucleotides align to TRBD2. In germline, CDR1 is MNHEY, CDR2 SVGAGI. The CDR3 spans 15 residues. V trimming: 6 bases; J trimming: 5 bases; junction bases outside the gene matches: 8. The CDR3 DNA reads as TGTGCCAGCAGACGACTAGCGGAACAAAACAATGAGCAGTTCTTC. Translated, it gives CASRRLAEQNNEQFF.

The gene calls are TRBV5-6 and TRBJ1-1, with 9 bases lining up with TRBD1. The V and J ends lost 4 bases and 7 bases, in that order; junction bases with no gene match: 14. Germline values: CDR1 SGHDT, CDR2 YYEEEE. The CDR3 runs 16 residues. The CDR3 protein is CASSLGWGQGVGEAFF. In DNA form, the CDR3 reads TGTGCCAGCAGCCTTGGGTGGGGACAGGGTGTGGGTGAAGCTTTCTTT.

The gene calls are TRBV2 and TRBJ2-7; TRBD1 matches at 8 bases. Germline CDR1 and CDR2: SNHLY and FYNNEI. This CDR3 spans 15 amino acids. J was trimmed by 6 bases and V by 4 bases; bases with no gene match: 11. CDR3 bases: TGTGCCAGCAGTGGACAGGGGTTAACCCAATCCGAGCAGTACTTC. Translation gives CASSGQGLTQSEQYF.

The CDR3 loop reads CASRAPSTDTQYF. DNA for the CDR3: TGTGCCAGCAGAGCCCCAAGCACAGATACGCAGTATTTT. The J gene is TRBJ2-3, the V gene TRBV28; D gene uncertain. This CDR3 has 13 residues. Germline V lookup: CDR1 MDHEN, CDR2 SYDVKM. Deletions cut 6 bases from V and 0 bases from J, with 7 bases between.

The chain employs TRBV6-5 and TRBJ1-1, with 7 bases that match TRBD1. J was trimmed by 0 bases and V by 5 bases; bases with no gene match: 3. The CDR3 totals 14 residues. Germline lookup yields CDR1 MNHEY and CDR2 SVGAGI. The CDR3, as DNA: TGTGCCAGCAGTACGGGACAGTTGAACACTGAAGCTTTCTTT. The encoded protein is CASSTGQLNTEAFF.